The 17 T cell receptor beta chains reported below all come from one sample, sequenced in a study of Graves' ophthalmopathy and Graves' hyperthyroidism (dated by TCRdb to 2016 to 2019). Instrument used: Illumina HiSeq 2000. TCR beta CDR3 regions were amplified from RNA transcripts for repertoire sequencing. A first-round RT-PCR used HTBI primers with the Qiagen OneStep RT-PCR kit, followed by a second-round multiplex PCR, size selection and purification. Starting from the raw public reads, TCRdb applied fastp trimming at Q25, assembled clones with MiXCR and retained in-frame beta chains. Rows merge per CDR3 protein into single entries with the most common DNA and genes. The sample records about 370,000 distinct CDR3 sequences, approximately 18% of which are singletons. Of the sample, roughly 2.4% is held by the ten largest clones. Sequencing was performed on peripheral blood. The source is an adult woman with stable Graves' hyperthyroidism.

This clonotype was detected many times. The rearrangement links TRBV2 to TRBJ2-5; TRBD2 aligns across 7 bases. CDR3 length: 13 amino acids. J lost 4 bases, V lost 4 bases, and 3 bases had no gene match. Germline V gene sequence: CDR1 SNHLY, CDR2 FYNNEI. The CDR3 nucleotides are TGTGCCAGCAGTGGGGACTACACAGAGACCCAGTACTTC. It translates to CASSGDYTETQYF.

Many counts were recorded for this clonotype. V and J are TRBV12-3 or TRBV12-4 and TRBJ2-2; D gene unclear. The CDR3 length is 14 residues. V lost 2 bases and J 4 bases, leaving 8 bases between the germline ends. DNA for the CDR3: TGTGCCAGCAGTTTACCTGTCGGCACCGGGGAGCTGTTTTTT. Residues: CASSLPVGTGELFF.

The sample holds many counts of this clonotype. The chain recombines TRBV7-2 with TRBJ1-5; possibly TRBD1 for D (5 bases). V was trimmed by 5 bases and J by 2 bases, leaving 16 bases between them. This CDR3 is built from 16 residues. Germline CDR1 and CDR2: SGHTA and FQGNSA. CDR3 bases: TGTGCCAGCAGCCCATGGGGGACCAGCGGCAATCAGCCCCAGCATTTT. Encoded protein: CASSPWGTSGNQPQHF.

This clonotype appeared many times. CDR3 loop: CSAKPGPQRETQYF. Written as DNA, the CDR3 is TGCAGTGCTAAGCCGGGACCCCAACGGGAGACCCAGTACTTC. The chain employs TRBV20-1 and TRBJ2-5; D could derive from TRBD1 or TRBD2 (5 bases each). Germline-derived CDR1 and CDR2 are DFQATT and SNEGSKA (reference sequence). The CDR3 runs 14 residues. V was clipped by 4 bases and J by 5 bases, with 17 bases between them.

There are a few counts of this clonotype. The rearrangement uses TRBV5-5 and TRBJ2-7; 7 nucleotides align to TRBD2. The germline CDR1 and CDR2 sequences are SGHKS and YYEKEE (reference sequence). The length of the CDR3 is 16 residues. Germline trimming cut 0 bases from V and 3 bases from J; bases unmatched to any gene: 9. In DNA, the CDR3 is TGTGCCAGCAGCTTGGCCGGTGGACTAGATATCTACGAGCAGTACTTC. It is translated as CASSLAGGLDIYEQYF.

This clonotype was observed a few times. A clone one base away is much larger, so this may be a read error. The chain carries TRBV7-2 and TRBJ2-4; D perhaps matches TRBD1 (6 bases). Germline values: CDR1 SGHTA, CDR2 FQGNSA. The CDR3 totals 13 residues. CDR3 residues: CASSRAGANIRYF. DNA for the CDR3: TGTGCCAGCAGCAGGGCAGGGGCGAACATTCGGTACTTC.

This clonotype was observed many times. The chain employs TRBV7-3 and TRBJ2-1, with 9 bases matching TRBD2. Germline V lookup: CDR1 SGHTA, CDR2 FQGTGA. This CDR3 spans 12 amino acids. V shed 8 bases, J shed 7 bases, and the junction held 3 bases outside the gene matches. CDR3 DNA: TGTGCCAGCGCTAGCGGGACAAATGAGCAGTTCTTC. Translation gives CASASGTNEQFF.

This clonotype was seen ten or more times. V is TRBV7-2 and J is TRBJ2-7; 9 bases are shared with TRBD2. The germline gives CDR1 SGHTA, CDR2 FQGNSA. J was trimmed by 6 bases and V by 6 bases; bases with no gene match: 12. The CDR3 is made up of 15 amino acids. DNA of the CDR3: TGTGCCAGCAGGCCCCCTTTTAGCGGGAGAGGCGAGCAGTACTTC. Translated, it gives CASRPPFSGRGEQYF.

This clonotype was detected only once. The chain couples TRBV6-1 to TRBJ2-2, with TRBD2 as a possible D gene (6 bases). The V end was cut by 10 bases, the J end by 4 bases, with 16 bases between. Per the germline V gene, CDR1 is MNHNS and CDR2 is SASEGT. The CDR3 spans 14 residues. For the CDR3, the DNA is TGTGCCAACAATCGGCGGGGCGGCACCGGGGAGCTGTTTTTT. It encodes CANNRRGGTGELFF.

This clonotype came up many times. The chain carries TRBV28 and TRBJ2-7; TRBD1 is a possible D gene (6 bases). V shed 8 bases and J shed 3 bases, with 14 bases lying between them. In germline, CDR1 is MDHEN, CDR2 SYDVKM. The CDR3 totals 13 residues. Written as DNA, the CDR3 is TGTGCCAGCTCCAGGGGAAGCCTCTACGAGCAGTACTTC. Translation: CASSRGSLYEQYF.

This clonotype was detected ten times or more. The rearrangement uses TRBV29-1 and TRBJ2-7; TRBD1 aligns across 10 bases. Germline V gene data show CDR1 as SQVTM and CDR2 as ANQGSEA. The V gene end was trimmed by 8 bases and the J gene end by 0 bases; junction bases not matched to a gene: 4. The CDR3 runs 13 residues. CDR3 sequence reads: CSFRQGASYEQYF. DNA of the CDR3: TGCAGCTTCCGACAGGGGGCCTCCTACGAGCAGTACTTC.

Many counts were recorded for this clonotype. This chain joins TRBV25-1 and TRBJ1-5; D is ambiguous. V was clipped by 2 bases and J by 6 bases, with 5 bases between them. The CDR3 sequence is 12 residues long. In germline, CDR1 is MGHDK, CDR2 SYGVNS. CDR3 DNA sequence: TGTGCCAGCAGTGAAGGTAGTCAGCCCCAGCATTTT. This sequence encodes CASSEGSQPQHF.

In its sample, this clonotype was seen many times. The J gene is TRBJ2-7, the V gene TRBV7-2; TRBD2 matches 10 bases. Germline CDR1 is SGHTA and CDR2 is FQGNSA. The length of the CDR3 is 18 residues. The J segment lost 0 bases and the V segment lost 4 bases, leaving 12 bases of the junction unmatched. CDR3 residues: CASSSSRLAGASSYEQYF. The CDR3 DNA reads TGTGCCAGCAGCTCCTCTCGACTAGCGGGCGCCAGCTCCTACGAGCAGTACTTC.

The rearrangement uses TRBV6-5 and TRBJ1-6; TRBD1 agrees at 10 bases. CDR1 is MNHEY and CDR2 is SVGAGI in the germline V gene. J gave up 9 bases and V 4 bases, and 12 bases lay outside the gene matches. CDR3 length: 17 amino acids. The CDR3 region is CASSLSGTGDRRSPLHF. DNA for the CDR3: TGTGCCAGCAGTTTATCCGGGACAGGGGATCGCCGTTCACCCCTCCACTTT.

This clonotype was observed at least ten times. This chain links TRBV5-1 with TRBJ2-3; 7 nucleotides match TRBD2. Germline assignment: CDR1 SGHRS and CDR2 YFSETQ. This CDR3 spans 16 amino acids. J lost 5 bases, V lost 1 base, and 10 bases had no gene match. The CDR3 here is CASSLQEGGSQDTQYF. The CDR3 region has the DNA TGCGCCAGCAGCTTGCAAGAGGGCGGGAGTCAAGATACGCAGTATTTT.

This clonotype has at least ten counts. The chain uses TRBV30 and TRBJ2-7; D is perhaps TRBD1 or TRBD2 (5 bases each). This CDR3 has 13 amino acids. Germline CDR1 and CDR2: GTSNPN and SVGIG (reference sequence). V lost 5 bases and J 5 bases, leaving 16 bases between the germline ends. CDR3 sequence (DNA): TGTGCCTGGCGGACCGGGGCCAGGGACGAGCAGTACTTC. Its translation is CAWRTGARDEQYF.

This clonotype was seen ten or more times. The chain links TRBV30 to TRBJ1-1, with D perhaps TRBD1 (6 bases). Germline V gives CDR1 GTSNPN, CDR2 SVGIG (reference sequence). This CDR3 is 12 amino acids long. The ends were cut back, 2 bases at V and 9 bases at J, with 13 bases in the middle. The CDR3 region has the DNA TGTGCCTGGAGTATGTTAGGGGGTAAAGCTTTCTTT. Its protein is CAWSMLGGKAFF.